Listed here are 17 T cell receptor beta chains from one sample, sequenced in a study of OX40 agonist ivuxolimab in advanced cancers. Using immunoSEQ multiplex PCR, the repertoire was profiled, and TCRdb retains in-frame clones only, with some absent. The table shows roughly 40,000 clones, with more than 70% occurring only once. This sample comprised CD4+ or CD8+ T cells sorted from blood, obtained in a trial of the OX40 agonist ivuxolimab. Receptor source: an adult with an advanced solid tumor such as melanoma, head and neck, liver or kidney cancer.

The V call is TRBV28, the J call TRBJ2-7; D is perhaps TRBD1 (6 bases). Per the germline V gene, CDR1 is MDHEN and CDR2 is SYDVKM. CDR3 length: 15 residues. V shed 8 bases and J shed 0 bases, with 17 bases lying between them. The CDR3 coding sequence is TGTGCCAGCTACCCGGACAGCCCGAGCTCCTACGAGCAGTACGTC. It translates to CASYPDSPSSYEQYV.

The rearrangement links TRBV7-9 to TRBJ2-5; D is perhaps TRBD1 or TRBD2 (5 bases each). The CDR3 runs 15 residues. Trimming pared 5 bases from V and 1 base from J, leaving 14 bases between. In germline, CDR1 is SEHNR, CDR2 FQNEAQ (reference sequence). For the CDR3, the DNA is TGTGCCAGCAGCCCGGAACCGGGACGCCAAGAGACCCAGTACTTC. Its translation: CASSPEPGRQETQYF.

This clone has a handful of counts. Other DNA sequences in this specimen translate into the identical CDR3. This sequence joins TRBV11-2 and TRBJ2-3; 12 bases are shared with TRBD2. The CDR3 spans 16 residues. Trimming cost V 5 bases and J 3 bases; bases outside gene matches: 6. Germline assignment: CDR1 SGHAT and CDR2 FQNNGV. DNA of the CDR3: TGTGCCAGCAGCCCAACTAGCGGGGGGTGGACAGATACGCAGTATTTT. It encodes CASSPTSGGWTDTQYF.

The chain uses TRBV29-1 and TRBJ2-1, with 8 bases aligning to TRBD2. There are 16 residues in the CDR3. With 1 base clipped from V and 4 bases from J, the junction kept 9 bases outside the gene matches. Germline V gene sequence: CDR1 SQVTM, CDR2 ANQGSEA. The CDR3 DNA reads TGCAGCGTTGAAGGGACTAGCCTCGAGGAATACAATGAGCAGTTCTTC. It yields the protein CSVEGTSLEEYNEQFF.

This chain joins TRBV12-5 and TRBJ2-1, with 7 bases matching TRBD1. Per the germline V gene, CDR1 is LGHNT and CDR2 is FRNRAP. V dropped 3 bases and J dropped 2; count of bases not matched to a gene: 1. This CDR3 comprises 14 residues. The chain's CDR3 is CASGFQGAYNEQFF. The CDR3 coding sequence is TGTGCTAGTGGTTTTCAGGGGGCCTACAATGAGCAGTTCTTC.

The sample holds one count of this clone. This chain connects TRBV11-1 to TRBJ1-2, with TRBD1 as a possible D gene (5 bases). Germline values: CDR1 SGHAT, CDR2 FQDESV (reference sequence). The CDR3 is 12 residues long. The V and J ends lost 5 bases and 7 bases respectively, with 11 bases between them. The CDR3 spells CASSPGLRGYTF. For the CDR3, the DNA is TGTGCCAGCAGCCCGGGACTGCGTGGCTACACCTTC.

The chain links TRBV7-3 to TRBJ2-1, with 11 bases aligning to TRBD2. Germline V lookup: CDR1 SGHTA, CDR2 FQGTGA. The CDR3 contains 16 residues. V was clipped by 4 bases and J by 6 bases; unmatched bases: 8. The CDR3 sequence: CASSSPGTSGFNEQFF. Here the CDR3 DNA reads TGTGCCAGCAGCTCGCCCGGGACTAGCGGCTTCAATGAGCAGTTCTTC.

A note on this clone: Germline and junction disagree at one end, which may indicate a read error. The sample carries other DNA sequences with the same CDR3. The chain is built from TRBV5-4 and TRBJ2-3; a possible D gene is TRBD2 (5 bases). CDR3 length: 16 residues. The germline V gene has CDR1 SGHNT and CDR2 YYREEE (reference sequence). The CDR3 spells CASSPAGIHAADTQYF. As DNA, the CDR3 is TGTGCCAGCAGCCCGGCCGGGATCCACGCAGCAGATACACAGTATTTT. Full variable domain (rest looked up from reference TRBV5-4 and TRBJ2-3): ETGVTQSPTHLIKTRGQQVTLRCSSQSGHNTVSWYQQALGQGPQFIFQYYREEENGRGNFPPRFSGLQFPNYSSELNVNALELDDSALYLCASSPAGIHAADTQYFGPGTRLTVL.

The J gene is TRBJ1-1, the V gene TRBV9, with D perhaps matching TRBD1 (6 bases). The V gene's germline CDR1 is SGDLS and CDR2 YYNGEE. Trimming stripped 6 bases from V and 5 bases from J, with 17 bases between. The CDR3 loop spans 14 amino acids. CDR3 protein: CASNSGGGTTEAFF. The CDR3 DNA follows: TGTGCCAGCAATTCCGGGGGGGGCACGACTGAAGCTTTCTTT.

This rearrangement joins TRBV11-2 to TRBJ2-5, with D perhaps matching TRBD2 (6 bases). V lost 1 base to trimming and J lost 0 bases, with 12 bases between them. This CDR3 comprises 16 residues. In germline, CDR1 is SGHAT, CDR2 FQNNGV. In nucleotides, the CDR3 is TGTGCCAGCAGCTTAGTCGGAGGGGACTACCAAGAGACCCAGTACTTC. Translating gives CASSLVGGDYQETQYF.

The chain joins TRBV7-9 to TRBJ2-3, with D unclear. CDR1 is SEHNR, CDR2 FQNEAQ, per germline (reference sequence). This CDR3 is built from 15 residues. V lost 5 bases and J lost 2, with 14 bases in between. CDR3 sequence: CASSLHGRPTDTQYF. The CDR3 DNA reads as TGTGCCAGCAGCCTGCACGGCAGGCCCACAGATACGCAGTATTTT.

The CDR3 DNA follows: TGTGCCAGCAGCGCTAGCGGGGGGGAATCAGATACGCAGTATTTT. This sequence encodes CASSASGGESDTQYF. The rearrangement joins TRBV7-2 to TRBJ2-3; TRBD2 matches at 12 bases. J was trimmed by 4 bases and V by 5 bases; bases with no gene match: 4. Germline V lookup: CDR1 SGHTA, CDR2 FQGNSA. CDR3 length equals 15 residues.

The chain joins TRBV19 to TRBJ1-3; D gene unclear. This CDR3 region has 17 residues. Germline V CDR1 and CDR2: LNHDA, SQIVND (reference sequence). V was trimmed by 7 bases and J by 2 bases, leaving 21 bases between them. CDR3 bases: TGTGCCAGTACCGACTTCACCCAACCTTTGACTGGAAACACCATATATTTT. Amino acids: CASTDFTQPLTGNTIYF.

The V call is TRBV5-1, the J call TRBJ1-1; no definite D call. The germline V and J ends were trimmed by 4 bases and 3 bases, with 13 bases remaining between them. CDR1 is SGHRS, CDR2 YFSETQ, per germline. This CDR3 is 14 amino acids long. The CDR3 coding sequence is TGCGCCAGCAGCCCCCGCGCTGGGGACACTGAAGCTTTCTTT. This gives the protein CASSPRAGDTEAFF.

This chain links TRBV2 with TRBJ1-6; D is unclear. This CDR3 has 16 residues. V dropped 8 bases and J dropped 0 bases, with 14 bases sitting between them. Germline V gene lookup returns CDR1 SNHLY and CDR2 FYNNEI. CDR3: CASGEEGASYNSPLHF. DNA for the CDR3: TGTGCCAGCGGCGAGGAGGGTGCCTCCTATAATTCACCCCTCCACTTT. The full variable domain, completed using reference TRBV2 and TRBJ1-6, is EPEVTQTPSHQVTQMGQEVILRCVPISNHLYFYWYRQILGQKVEFLVSFYNNEISEKSEIFDDQFSVERPDGSNFTLKIRSTKLEDSAMYFCASGEEGASYNSPLHFGNGTRLTVT.

This clone turned up a few times. The chain carries TRBV10-3 and TRBJ2-5, with TRBD2 matching over 9 bases. With V trimmed by 11 bases and J by 1 base, 5 bases remained unmatched. This CDR3 region has 13 residues. The germline gives CDR1 ENHRY, CDR2 SYGVKD. For the CDR3, the DNA is TGTGCCGGGGCGGGGGGGGCCCAAGAGACCCAGTACTTC. Protein sequence: CAGAGGAQETQYF.

This chain links TRBV6-5 with TRBJ2-2, with a tentative D call TRBD2 (5 bases). V was cut by 6 bases and J by 4 bases, with 9 bases left in between. Germline V lookup: CDR1 MNHEY, CDR2 SVGAGI. The CDR3 consists of 13 residues. CDR3 bases: TGTGCCAGCAGACCCGCGGGCACCGGGGAGCTGTTTTTT. Protein product: CASRPAGTGELFF.